What follows are 17 T cell receptor beta chains derived from one specimen sequenced in a study of CD8+ T cells in alopecia areata. After isolation, RNA underwent reverse transcription to generate cDNA as the sequencing template. TCRdb's table, derived via immunoSEQ multiplex PCR, lists solely in-frame clones and lacks some. The table shows approximately 140,000 clones, with approximately 85% occurring only once. The sample's treatment: oral pan-JAK inhibitor, 5-10 mg twice daily. This specimen consisted of CD8+ T cells sorted from blood, obtained at week 4, from a patient treated with tofacitinib. The receptors were sampled from a human donor with alopecia areata.

The chain employs TRBV9 and TRBJ2-7; TRBD1 agrees at 10 bases. The CDR3 spans 14 residues. V was clipped by 4 bases and J by 6 bases; unmatched bases: 7. CDR1 SGDLS and CDR2 YYNGEE come from the germline V gene. CDR3 in amino acids: CASSPRQGAGEQYF. CDR3 nucleotide sequence: TGTGCCAGCAGCCCGCGACAGGGGGCGGGCGAGCAGTACTTC. Using reference TRBV9 and TRBJ2-7 for the parts outside the CDR3, the full variable domain is DSGVTQTPKHLITATGQRVTLRCSPRSGDLSVYWYQQSLDQGLQFLIQYYNGEERAKGNILERFSAQQFPDLHSELNLSSLELGDSALYFCASSPRQGAGEQYFGPGTRLTVT.

In the case of this clone: Other DNA sequences in the sample encode the same CDR3. The chain has TRBV27 and TRBJ1-4, with a tentative D call TRBD1 (6 bases). Trimming removed 3 bases at V and 8 bases at J, with 16 bases between. The V gene's germline CDR1 is MNHEY and CDR2 SMNVEV (reference sequence). The CDR3 runs 15 residues. The CDR3 nucleotides read TGTGCCAGCAGTTTTGCGGGGGCGGAATACGAAAAACTGTTTTTT. Amino acids: CASSFAGAEYEKLFF.

The chain couples TRBV7-2 to TRBJ2-2; TRBD2 matches at 8 bases. The CDR3 runs to 16 residues. Losses at the gene ends were 7 bases for V and 7 bases for J; bases not matched to a gene: 14. Germline V lookup: CDR1 SGHTA, CDR2 FQGNSA. CDR3 residues: CASIKKSGLGGGELFF. In DNA, the CDR3 is TGTGCCAGCATCAAAAAGTCGGGACTAGGCGGCGGGGAGCTGTTTTTT.

This clone was detected only a few times. The chain links TRBV30 to TRBJ2-4; D ambiguous. CDR1 and CDR2 (germline): GTSNPN, SVGIG (reference sequence). The CDR3 is 14 residues long. V dropped 4 bases and J dropped 0 bases, with 10 bases sitting between them. The CDR3 nucleotides are TGTGCCTGGAACAATTCTTTAGCCAAAAACATTCAGTACTTC. Translated: CAWNNSLAKNIQYF.

The chain combines TRBV7-9 with TRBJ1-6; 7 bases agree with TRBD1. The V segment lost 6 bases and the J segment 7 bases; nucleotides outside the gene matches: 3. Germline CDR1 is SEHNR and CDR2 is FQNEAQ (reference sequence). The CDR3 has 13 residues. CDR3 sequence reads: CASSDRVNSPLHF. The CDR3 coding sequence is TGTGCCAGCAGTGACAGGGTCAATTCACCCCTCCACTTT.

This chain links TRBV15 with TRBJ2-7; 11 bases fit TRBD2. Germline CDR1 LNHNV, CDR2 YYDKDF (reference sequence). The CDR3 loop spans 15 amino acids. V shed 5 bases, J shed 4 bases, and the junction held 7 bases outside the gene matches. The CDR3 region has the DNA TGTGCCACCAGCCCTGACCGACTAGCGGGGTACGAGCAGTACTTC. Translation gives CATSPDRLAGYEQYF.

The chain uses TRBV6-5 and TRBJ2-1; 9 bases match TRBD2. The junction had 3 bases not matched to a gene; V was cut back by 2 bases and J by 1 base. The CDR3 length is 16 residues. In germline, CDR1 is MNHEY, CDR2 SVGAGI. The CDR3, as DNA: TGTGCCAGCAGTTACGGCGGGGGGGCTTCCTACAATGAGCAGTTCTTC. It is translated as CASSYGGGASYNEQFF.

The chain joins TRBV30 to TRBJ2-1; D possibly matches TRBD1 or TRBD2 (6 bases each). The germline V and J ends were trimmed by 4 bases and 6 bases, with 10 bases remaining between them. This CDR3 is 12 amino acids long. CDR1 is GTSNPN, CDR2 SVGIG, per germline (reference sequence). The DNA of the CDR3 is TGTGCCTGGATAGGGGGGCGCAATGAGCAGTTCTTC. It specifies CAWIGGRNEQFF.

The V and J genes are TRBV19 and TRBJ2-7, with TRBD1 identical over 10 bases. CDR1 and CDR2 (germline): LNHDA, SQIVND (reference sequence). Trimming cost V 3 bases and J 5 bases; bases outside gene matches: 10. This CDR3 is 16 amino acids long. CDR3 residues: CASSMPRQGAFHEQYF. The CDR3 DNA reads TGTGCCAGTAGTATGCCCCGACAGGGGGCTTTTCACGAGCAGTACTTC.

The chain couples TRBV6-5 to TRBJ2-1; 10 positions match TRBD2. The CDR3 spans 13 residues. V lost 2 bases and J lost 13; bases outside the gene matches: 5. CDR1 and CDR2 from the germline V gene are MNHEY and SVGAGI. For the CDR3, the DNA is TGTGCCAGCAGTTACAGTACTAGCGGGGTTCAGTTCTTC. The encoded protein is CASSYSTSGVQFF.

The chain has TRBV5-4 and TRBJ2-5; 7 bases agree with TRBD1. The trim removed 6 bases at V and 1 base at J, leaving 9 bases unmatched. The length of the CDR3 is 15 residues. Germline assignment: CDR1 SGHNT and CDR2 YYREEE (reference sequence). The CDR3, as DNA: TGTGCCAGCACCCAGAAGGGGGCCCTCCAAGAGACCCAGTACTTC. This sequence encodes CASTQKGALQETQYF.

This clone is a singleton in its sample. This CDR3 is CATGVGTGAYEQYF. The CDR3 region has the DNA TGTGCCACCGGGGTGGGCACAGGGGCCTACGAGCAGTACTTC. The J gene is TRBJ2-7, the V gene TRBV19, with 7 bases fitting TRBD1. The germline V gene has CDR1 LNHDA and CDR2 SQIVND (reference sequence). CDR3 length: 14 residues. The V gene end was trimmed by 10 bases and the J gene end by 2 bases; junction bases not matched to a gene: 11.

The chain couples TRBV4-2 to TRBJ2-5; D gene ambiguous. Looked up from germline, CDR1 is LGHNA and CDR2 is YNFKEQ. This CDR3 comprises 13 residues. The V and J ends lost 1 base and 5 bases respectively, with 8 bases between them. The CDR3 loop reads CASSQVSGETQYF. DNA of the CDR3: TGTGCCAGCAGCCAAGTCTCTGGGGAGACCCAGTACTTC.

V and J are TRBV2 and TRBJ2-3, with 7 bases fitting TRBD1. Germline V lookup: CDR1 SNHLY, CDR2 FYNNEI. The J segment lost 0 bases and the V segment lost 5 bases, leaving 5 bases of the junction unmatched. The CDR3 contains 15 residues. For the CDR3, the DNA is TGTGCCAGCAGTTTAACAGGGGATAGCACAGATACGCAGTATTTT. Amino acid sequence: CASSLTGDSTDTQYF.

J is TRBJ1-2 and V is TRBV29-1; possible D gene TRBD1, 5 bases. This CDR3 is built from 16 residues. V lost 4 bases and J 6 bases, leaving 24 bases between the germline ends. CDR1 SQVTM and CDR2 ANQGSEA come from the germline V gene. CDR3 protein: CSVGGFWQLNSDGYTF. The DNA for the CDR3 is TGCAGCGTTGGGGGCTTCTGGCAGTTGAACTCGGATGGCTACACCTTC.

The count of this clone is one. The DNA of the CDR3 is TGCGCCAGCAGCTCTGGACGCAATGAGCAGTTCTTC. Translation: CASSSGRNEQFF. V gene TRBV5-1 combines with J gene TRBJ2-1; D gene uncertain. This CDR3 is built from 12 residues. Germline CDR1 SGHRS, CDR2 YFSETQ. V was trimmed by 3 bases and J by 6 bases, leaving 7 bases between them.

In its sample, this clone was seen once. The V and J genes are TRBV7-2 and TRBJ1-1; no clear D gene. This CDR3 is built from 13 residues. Germline V gene lookup returns CDR1 SGHTA and CDR2 FQGNSA. Deletions cut 6 bases from V and 0 bases from J, with 8 bases between. CDR3 amino acids: CASRLEVNTEAFF. The CDR3 DNA reads TGTGCCAGCAGGTTGGAGGTGAACACTGAAGCTTTCTTT.